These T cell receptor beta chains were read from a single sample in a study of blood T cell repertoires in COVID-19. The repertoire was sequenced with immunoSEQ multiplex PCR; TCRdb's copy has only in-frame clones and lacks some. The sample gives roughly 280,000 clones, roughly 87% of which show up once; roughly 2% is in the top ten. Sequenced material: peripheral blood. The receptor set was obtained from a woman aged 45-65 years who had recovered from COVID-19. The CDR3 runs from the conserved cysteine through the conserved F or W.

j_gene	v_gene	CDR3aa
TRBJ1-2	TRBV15	CATSRDRRNYGYTF
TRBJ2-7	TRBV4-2	CASSQVAGTRISEQYF
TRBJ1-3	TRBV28	CASSSILTGNTIYF
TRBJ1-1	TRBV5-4	CASSFRDSTFEAFF
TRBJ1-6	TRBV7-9	CASSLGAQGGVDSPLHF
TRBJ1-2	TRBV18	CASSPPTGGYTF
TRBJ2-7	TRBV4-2	CASSQEPGSIYEQYF
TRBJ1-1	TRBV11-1	CASSLATGRMNTEAFF
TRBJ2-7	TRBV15	CATSRDLAGGDEQYF
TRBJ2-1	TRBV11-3	CASSLESSYNEQFF
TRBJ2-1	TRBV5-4	CASSRRLAGAGSYNEQFF
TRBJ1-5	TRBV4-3	CASSQLIGNQPQHF
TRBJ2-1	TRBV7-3	CASSPEGTTLRNEQFF
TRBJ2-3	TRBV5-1	CASSRTNDDTQYF
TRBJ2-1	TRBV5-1	CASSVQGGGVYNEQFF
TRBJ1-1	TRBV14	CASSQYTGGGTEAFF
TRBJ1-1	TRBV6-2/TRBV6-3	CASSYSFGSTEAFF
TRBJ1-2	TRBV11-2	CASSGGGYTF